These 24 T cell receptor beta chains originate from one sample sequenced in a study of CD8+CD57+ T cells in acquired aplastic anemia. Genomic DNA, serving as template, underwent TCR beta VDJ and CDR3 profiling. TCRdb recomputed calls from the reads with MiXCR, one row per CDR3 protein. The profile covers about 120,000 distinct CDR3 sequences, with 45% to 60% appearing a single time and roughly 28% taken by the ten largest. Patients chosen for sequencing had CD8+CD57+ cells that had expanded, as shown by flow cytometry. The material sequenced was sorted CD4+, CD8+, or CD8+CD57+ T cells (not recorded which) from PBMCs. These receptors all come from a human donor with aplastic anemia.

This clonotype was counted between two and nine times. The chain joins TRBV14 to TRBJ2-5; D remains unclear. Between the trimmed V and J ends, which lost 1 base and 5 bases, there was a span of 11 bases. The V gene's germline CDR1 is SGHDN and CDR2 FVKESK. This CDR3 is 14 amino acids long. DNA for the CDR3: TGTGCCAGCAGCCAAGGGTCGCAAAGGGAGACCCAGTACTTC. Translated, it gives CASSQGSQRETQYF.

The chain combines TRBV10-3 with TRBJ2-7, with 7 bases that match TRBD2. J gave up 2 bases and V 4 bases, and 8 bases lay outside the gene matches. The CDR3 is made up of 15 amino acids. Germline loops: CDR1 ENHRY, CDR2 SYGVKD. CDR3 nucleotide sequence: TGTGCCATCAGTGCCCCAGGACGGGGGGCCTACGAGCAGTACTTC. Its translation is CAISAPGRGAYEQYF.

The rearrangement uses TRBV20-1 and TRBJ2-7; unclear D gene. V gave up 1 base and J gave up 5 bases, with 12 bases separating them. The CDR3 length is 13 residues. CDR1 is DFQATT, CDR2 SNEGSKA, per germline (reference sequence). The CDR3 DNA reads TGCAGTGCTAGAGGTGGTAGCTATGACGAGCAGTACTTC. Protein product: CSARGGSYDEQYF.

V gene TRBV2 combines with J gene TRBJ1-5, with TRBD1 as a possible D gene (5 bases). The germline V gene has CDR1 SNHLY and CDR2 FYNNEI. This CDR3 has 14 amino acids. V lost 7 bases and J 2 bases, leaving 12 bases between the germline ends. CDR3 region: CASKLGDGNQPQHF. The CDR3, as DNA: TGTGCCAGCAAACTAGGGGATGGCAATCAGCCCCAGCATTTT.

This chain uses TRBV19 with TRBJ2-7; D not certain. There are 15 residues in the CDR3. The V end lost 1 base, the J end lost 3 bases, and 13 bases lay between the germline ends. Germline V gene sequence: CDR1 LNHDA, CDR2 SQIVND (reference sequence). The DNA for the CDR3 is TGTGCCAGTAGTATAGGATTTGGGGAAGTCTACGAGCAGTACTTC. Protein sequence: CASSIGFGEVYEQYF.

The chain uses TRBV12-3 or TRBV12-4 and TRBJ2-7; perhaps D is TRBD1 or TRBD2 (5 bases each). The V and J ends lost 3 bases and 1 base respectively, with 7 bases between them. This CDR3 contains 13 residues. The CDR3 bases are TGTGCCAGCAGTTTTGGGGGATCCTACGAGCAGTACTTC. This sequence encodes CASSFGGSYEQYF.

The J gene is TRBJ2-3, the V gene TRBV24-1, with 8 positions matching TRBD2. The CDR3 runs 15 residues. In germline, CDR1 is KGHDR, CDR2 SFDVKD. V was pared by 3 bases and J by 1 base, with 2 bases of the junction left unmatched. The CDR3 nucleotides read TGTGCCACCAGTGATAGAGCGGGGGGCACAGATACGCAGTATTTT. Translated, it gives CATSDRAGGTDTQYF.

The rearrangement links TRBV7-6 to TRBJ2-2; D is unresolved. The CDR3 has 13 residues. Germline CDR1 is SGHVS and CDR2 is FNYEAQ. The V end lost 3 bases, the J end lost 4 bases, and 6 bases lay between the germline ends. The CDR3 DNA reads as TGTGCCAGCAGCTTGGTGCTCACCGGGGAGCTGTTTTTT. It is translated as CASSLVLTGELFF.

This rearrangement joins TRBV9 to TRBJ1-1; D gene ambiguous. The CDR3 length is 14 residues. The germline V gene has CDR1 SGDLS and CDR2 YYNGEE. Trimming shortened V by 4 bases and J by 1 base, and 11 bases separated the two germline ends. For the CDR3, the DNA is TGTGCCAGCAGCCCGGTCGGTCCGAACACTGAAGCTTTCTTT. It is translated as CASSPVGPNTEAFF.

The chain employs TRBV19 and TRBJ1-5, with 7 bases fitting TRBD1. CDR1 and CDR2 from the germline V gene are LNHDA and SQIVND (reference sequence). The CDR3 spans 14 residues. The J segment lost 7 bases and the V segment lost 4 bases, leaving 7 bases of the junction unmatched. The CDR3 DNA reads as TGTGCCAGTAGTACCCGACAGGGCGGGCAGCCCCAGCATTTT. This encodes CASSTRQGGQPQHF.

The genes are TRBV9 and TRBJ2-3; 8 nucleotides match TRBD2. Germline V gives CDR1 SGDLS, CDR2 YYNGEE. Trimming at V came to 0 bases and at J to 5 bases, leaving 5 bases not matched to a gene. The CDR3 sequence is 15 residues long. As DNA, the CDR3 is TGTGCCAGCAGCGTAGCGGGGGGGCCGTTAGATACGCAGTATTTT. It codes for CASSVAGGPLDTQYF.

The CDR3 spells CASSLDLRDSPLHF. The CDR3 DNA reads TGTGCCAGCAGCTTGGACCTCAGGGATTCACCCCTCCACTTT. V gene TRBV7-9 combines with J gene TRBJ1-6; D might be TRBD1 (5 bases). Germline CDR1 is SEHNR and CDR2 is FQNEAQ (reference sequence). This CDR3 region has 14 residues. V was shortened by 3 bases and J by 8 bases, with 11 bases between the two germline ends. Combining the CDR3 with reference TRBV7-9 and TRBJ1-6 gives the whole variable domain DTGVSQNPRHKITKRGQNVTFRCDPISEHNRLYWYRQTLGQGPEFLTYFQNEAQLEKSRLLSDRFSAERPKGSFSTLEIQRTEQGDSAMYLCASSLDLRDSPLHFGNGTRLTVT.

This clonotype was counted only a few times. The chain is built from TRBV10-3 and TRBJ2-7, with a weak D call TRBD1 (6 bases). Germline lookup yields CDR1 ENHRY and CDR2 SYGVKD. The length of the CDR3 is 11 residues. Trimming removed 5 bases at V and 5 bases at J, with 7 bases between. CDR3: CAISQGHEQYF. CDR3 in DNA: TGTGCCATCAGTCAGGGGCACGAGCAGTACTTC.

The chain has TRBV7-6 and TRBJ2-1; no reliable D call. The CDR3 extends over 13 amino acids. Germline CDR1 SGHVS, CDR2 FNYEAQ. V was clipped by 3 bases and J by 5 bases, with 8 bases between them. This CDR3 reads CASSFGRHNEQFF. CDR3 DNA sequence: TGTGCCAGCAGCTTTGGACGGCACAATGAGCAGTTCTTC.

Ten or more counts support this clonotype. This chain links TRBV19 with TRBJ2-5; D remains ambiguous. The CDR3 spans 14 residues. The V end was cut by 3 bases, the J end by 7 bases, with 15 bases between. CDR1 and CDR2 (germline): LNHDA, SQIVND (reference sequence). The CDR3 nucleotides read TGTGCCAGTAGTATCGGCAACTATGGTGGGACCCAGTACTTC. It codes for CASSIGNYGGTQYF.

The rearrangement joins TRBV15 to TRBJ1-5; D unclear. CDR1 LNHNV and CDR2 YYDKDF come from the germline V gene (reference sequence). Between the trimmed V and J ends, which lost 0 bases and 3 bases, there was a span of 9 bases. This CDR3 comprises 15 residues. The CDR3 DNA reads TGTGCCACCAGCAGAGACAAGGGCAACAATCAGCCCCAGCATTTT. It codes for CATSRDKGNNQPQHF.

The V and J genes are TRBV4-1 and TRBJ2-3, with no clear D. Germline V CDR1 and CDR2: MGHRA, YSYEKL. V gave up 0 bases and J gave up 4 bases, with 11 bases separating them. CDR3 size: 15 residues. The CDR3 protein is CASSQDPRPSDTQYF. The CDR3 DNA reads as TGCGCCAGCAGCCAAGATCCCCGACCCTCAGATACGCAGTATTTT.

This clonotype turned up a few times. The gene calls are TRBV24-1 and TRBJ1-5; 10 positions agree with TRBD1. From germline, CDR1 is KGHDR and CDR2 SFDVKD. The CDR3 extends over 13 amino acids. The V segment lost 9 bases and the J segment 5 bases; nucleotides outside the gene matches: 3. The CDR3 region has the DNA TGTGCCACCTCGGACAGGGGGGATCAGCCCCAGCATTTT. Protein sequence: CATSDRGDQPQHF.

The chain has TRBV29-1 and TRBJ2-7; D is uncertain. The CDR3 is 16 amino acids. V was pared by 0 bases and J by 0 bases, with 15 bases between. Germline V gives CDR1 SQVTM, CDR2 ANQGSEA. The CDR3 DNA follows: TGCAGCGTTGAAGATTTTCGGTCCCCAAGCTCCTACGAGCAGTACTTC. Its protein is CSVEDFRSPSSYEQYF.

Note on this clonotype: Because it lacks the conserved phenylalanine or tryptophan at the end, this CDR3 is likely a read error. The limits of the CDR3 on the DNA are not certain, so only TCRdb's listed CDR3 is given. The gene calls are TRBV7-9 and TRBJ2-2; TRBD2 is taken as the D call from the table, unchecked against the DNA. The CDR3 adds up to 8 amino acids, both ends counted. Germline loops: CDR1 SEHNR, CDR2 FQNEAQ (reference sequence). Here the CDR3 reads CASSVGLA.

This clonotype was seen more than once but under ten times. This chain joins TRBV28 and TRBJ2-7; 7 nucleotides line up with TRBD1. Germline lookup yields CDR1 MDHEN and CDR2 SYDVKM. The CDR3 runs to 16 residues. The V and J ends lost 6 bases and 0 bases, in that order; junction bases with no gene match: 11. The DNA for the CDR3 is TGTGCCAGCAGCCCCTTTCCGGGACAGAGCTCCTACGAGCAGTACTTC. This gives the protein CASSPFPGQSSYEQYF.

This chain joins TRBV2 and TRBJ2-7, with 13 bases lining up with TRBD2. The CDR3 loop spans 14 amino acids. J lost 7 bases, V lost 2 bases, and 2 bases had no gene match. Per the germline V gene, CDR1 is SNHLY and CDR2 is FYNNEI. CDR3 DNA: TGTGCCAGCAGTGAAACTAGCGGGAGGGGTGAGCAGTACTTC. Translating it yields CASSETSGRGEQYF.

The chain joins TRBV5-1 to TRBJ1-2; 9 positions agree with TRBD1. Trimming at V came to 1 base and at J to 3 bases, leaving 7 bases not matched to a gene. Germline loops: CDR1 SGHRS, CDR2 YFSETQ. The CDR3 spans 16 residues. This chain's CDR3 is CASSLWGQGGYYGYTF. CDR3 nucleotide sequence: TGCGCCAGCAGCTTGTGGGGACAGGGTGGATACTATGGCTACACCTTC. The full variable domain, in which reference TRBV5-1 and TRBJ1-2 provide the parts outside the CDR3, is KAGVTQTPRYLIKTRGQQVTLSCSPISGHRSVSWYQQTPGQGLQFLFEYFSETQRNKGNFPGRFSGRQFSNSRSEMNVSTLELGDSALYLCASSLWGQGGYYGYTFGSGTRLTVV.

V usage is TRBV15 and J usage is TRBJ2-7; D is undetermined. Germline CDR1 and CDR2: LNHNV and YYDKDF (reference sequence). The CDR3 runs to 14 residues. V was pared by 4 bases and J by 2 bases, with 12 bases between. CDR3 sequence reads: CATSIQSGAYEQYF. Written as DNA, the CDR3 is TGTGCCACCAGCATCCAATCAGGAGCCTACGAGCAGTACTTC.